Listed below are T cell receptor beta chains from one sample, sequenced in a study of blood T cell repertoires in COVID-19. Sequencing used immunoSEQ multiplex PCR; TCRdb keeps in-frame clones, though not all of them. The table has about 330,000 clones, roughly 90% seen once. Specimen: peripheral blood. The receptor set was obtained from a woman between 50 and 59 years old with active or convalescent COVID-19. Each CDR3 is given with its conserved first and last residue. The D gene is left open where the match is weak. The listing skips clone size in some rows; elsewhere it reads once, few, many or a size class.

cdr3_nt: TGTGCCAGCAGTGAGGGACTACTGAACACTGAAGCTTTCTTT
cdr3_aa: CASSEGLLNTEAFF
d_call: .
clone_size: .
j_call: TRBJ1-1
v_call: TRBV7-9

cdr3_nt: TGTGCCAGCACCTCAAGCTCAGGGCCTTTGTACGAGCAGTACTTC
cdr3_aa: CASTSSSGPLYEQYF
d_call: .
clone_size: .
j_call: TRBJ2-7
v_call: TRBV7-6

cdr3_nt: TGCGCCAGCAGCCGAGACAGGGCGCTTGTTTCGTCACCCCTCCACTTT
cdr3_aa: CASSRDRALVSSPLHF
d_call: TRBD1
clone_size: .
j_call: TRBJ1-6
v_call: TRBV4-3

cdr3_nt: TGTGCCATCAGTGACAGGGAAGGACTAGGTAACTATGGCTACACCTTC
cdr3_aa: CAISDREGLGNYGYTF
d_call: .
clone_size: .
j_call: TRBJ1-2
v_call: TRBV10-3

cdr3_nt: TGTGCCAGCAGCCGAGGGGTCGACAGGGAAGCTTTCTTT
cdr3_aa: CASSRGVDREAFF
d_call: .
clone_size: .
j_call: TRBJ1-1
v_call: TRBV6-5

cdr3_nt: TGTGCCAGCAGTAATGGGGCAGGGGGTTATCAGCCCCAGCATTTT
cdr3_aa: CASSNGAGGYQPQHF
d_call: TRBD1
clone_size: .
j_call: TRBJ1-5
v_call: TRBV27

cdr3_nt: TGTGCCAGCAGTTACGGACAGTTGAACACTGAAGCTTTCTTT
cdr3_aa: CASSYGQLNTEAFF
d_call: .
clone_size: .
j_call: TRBJ1-1
v_call: TRBV6-5

cdr3_nt: TGTGCCAGCAGCTTGGGCAGAGAAGCTTTCTTT
cdr3_aa: CASSLGREAFF
d_call: .
clone_size: .
j_call: TRBJ1-1
v_call: TRBV5-4

cdr3_nt: TGTGCCAGCTCAACGGAATGGGGGGGCACCTGGATACTAAACATTCAGTACTTC
cdr3_aa: CASSTEWGGTWILNIQYF
d_call: .
clone_size: once
j_call: TRBJ2-4
v_call: TRBV18

cdr3_nt: TGTGCCAGCAGTTGGGACATATCTATGGGCACTGAAGCTTTCTTT
cdr3_aa: CASSWDISMGTEAFF
d_call: .
clone_size: .
j_call: TRBJ1-1
v_call: TRBV27

cdr3_nt: TGTGCCAGCAGTTACTCGAAGGGGACTACCTACAATGAGCAGTTCTTC
cdr3_aa: CASSYSKGTTYNEQFF
d_call: TRBD2
clone_size: once
j_call: TRBJ2-1
v_call: TRBV6-2/TRBV6-3

cdr3_nt: TGTGCCAGCACCCGGGTTGGGTCACCCCTCCACTTT
cdr3_aa: CASTRVGSPLHF
d_call: .
clone_size: .
j_call: TRBJ1-6
v_call: TRBV28

cdr3_nt: TGCGCCAGCAGCATCGGGACTTACTACAATGAGCAGTTCTTC
cdr3_aa: CASSIGTYYNEQFF
d_call: .
clone_size: .
j_call: TRBJ2-1
v_call: TRBV5-1

cdr3_nt: TGTGCCAGCAGAGCGCCAGACCCAGGGGATACGCAGTATTTT
cdr3_aa: CASRAPDPGDTQYF
d_call: .
clone_size: .
j_call: TRBJ2-3
v_call: TRBV9

cdr3_nt: TGTGCCGCCGGACAGGGGAACAATCAGCCCCAGCATTTT
cdr3_aa: CAAGQGNNQPQHF
d_call: TRBD1
clone_size: .
j_call: TRBJ1-5
v_call: TRBV10-3

cdr3_nt: TGTGCCTGGAACACAGGGAACTATGGCTACACCTTC
cdr3_aa: CAWNTGNYGYTF
d_call: .
clone_size: once
j_call: TRBJ1-2
v_call: TRBV30

cdr3_nt: TGCGCCAGCAGCCAAGCCGCAGCTAACTATGGCTACACCTTC
cdr3_aa: CASSQAAANYGYTF
d_call: .
clone_size: .
j_call: TRBJ1-2
v_call: TRBV4-3

cdr3_nt: TGTGCCAGCAGCTTGGGGCCCTGGGGAGATACGCAGTATTTT
cdr3_aa: CASSLGPWGDTQYF
d_call: .
clone_size: .
j_call: TRBJ2-3
v_call: TRBV11-2

cdr3_nt: TGTGCCAGCAGCAGGACTAGCGAAGAGACCCAGTACTTC
cdr3_aa: CASSRTSEETQYF
d_call: TRBD2
clone_size: .
j_call: TRBJ2-5
v_call: TRBV5-4

cdr3_nt: TGTGCCAGCAGCCCGGACAGGGCCACAGATACGCAGTATTTT
cdr3_aa: CASSPDRATDTQYF
d_call: TRBD1
clone_size: .
j_call: TRBJ2-3
v_call: TRBV7-2

cdr3_nt: TGTGCCAGCAGGATATCCTCCTACTCTGGGGCCAACGTCCTGACTTTC
cdr3_aa: CASRISSYSGANVLTF
d_call: .
clone_size: .
j_call: TRBJ2-6
v_call: TRBV27

cdr3_nt: TGTGCCAGCAGCTTGGCGGCGGGTCGCCCTGAAGCTTTCTTT
cdr3_aa: CASSLAAGRPEAFF
d_call: .
clone_size: .
j_call: TRBJ1-1
v_call: TRBV5-5

cdr3_nt: TGTGCCAGCAGTGCGGGCGGGAGGGCCGTCACTGAGCAGTTCTTC
cdr3_aa: CASSAGGRAVTEQFF
d_call: TRBD2
clone_size: .
j_call: TRBJ2-1
v_call: TRBV2

cdr3_nt: TGTGCCAGCAGCTCCGGCCAGCGGGGGAGCTCCTACAATGAGCAGTTCTTC
cdr3_aa: CASSSGQRGSSYNEQFF
d_call: TRBD2
clone_size: .
j_call: TRBJ2-1
v_call: TRBV9

cdr3_nt: TGTGCCAGCAGCGCCCGGCGATTTGGGCGTGGAGAGACCCAGTACTTC
cdr3_aa: CASSARRFGRGETQYF
d_call: .
clone_size: .
j_call: TRBJ2-5
v_call: TRBV21-1

cdr3_nt: TGTGCCACCGGACAGGGGGCGGAGTACGAGCAGTACTTC
cdr3_aa: CATGQGAEYEQYF
d_call: TRBD1
clone_size: .
j_call: TRBJ2-7
v_call: TRBV10-3

cdr3_nt: TGTGCCAGTATGGGGGGGTCCCAGAGCAATAGCAATCAGCCCCAGCATTTT
cdr3_aa: CASMGGSQSNSNQPQHF
d_call: .
clone_size: .
j_call: TRBJ1-5
v_call: TRBV19

cdr3_nt: TGCGCCAGCAGCTGGGAGTACGGGAACACTGAAGCTTTCTTT
cdr3_aa: CASSWEYGNTEAFF
d_call: .
clone_size: .
j_call: TRBJ1-1
v_call: TRBV5-1

cdr3_nt: TGTGCCAGCAGTTTCCAGCGGTATAGCAATCAGCCCCAGCATTTT
cdr3_aa: CASSFQRYSNQPQHF
d_call: .
clone_size: .
j_call: TRBJ1-5
v_call: TRBV28

cdr3_nt: TGTGCCAGCAGCTTAACAGATTTGAACACTGAAGCTTTCTTT
cdr3_aa: CASSLTDLNTEAFF
d_call: .
clone_size: once
j_call: TRBJ1-1
v_call: TRBV11-2

cdr3_nt: TGTGCCAGCAGCAAAGTTGGGGGACAGGGGGCTAGTAGGAACGAGCAGTACTTC
cdr3_aa: CASSKVGGQGASRNEQYF
d_call: .
clone_size: .
j_call: TRBJ2-7
v_call: TRBV21-1

cdr3_nt: TGTGCCAGCAGTGTTCGGGGGGAGCAGTACTTC
cdr3_aa: CASSVRGEQYF
d_call: .
clone_size: .
j_call: TRBJ2-7
v_call: TRBV2

cdr3_nt: TGTGCCAGCAGCGAGGCAATGAACACTGAAGCTTTCTTT
cdr3_aa: CASSEAMNTEAFF
d_call: .
clone_size: .
j_call: TRBJ1-1
v_call: TRBV7-3

cdr3_nt: TGTGCCAGCAGCCAAGATGGGGGGACTAGCGGGTACCAAGAGACCCAGTACTTC
cdr3_aa: CASSQDGGTSGYQETQYF
d_call: TRBD2
clone_size: .
j_call: TRBJ2-5
v_call: TRBV4-2

cdr3_nt: TGTGCCAGCAGCCGATACAGGGGGCACACTGAAGCTTTCTTT
cdr3_aa: CASSRYRGHTEAFF
d_call: TRBD1
clone_size: .
j_call: TRBJ1-1
v_call: TRBV5-6

cdr3_nt: TGCGCCAGCAGCCACCCTGGGGGACAGGCAATCTATGGCTACACCTTC
cdr3_aa: CASSHPGGQAIYGYTF
d_call: TRBD1
clone_size: .
j_call: TRBJ1-2
v_call: TRBV4-1

cdr3_nt: TGTGCCAGCAGTCAGGGACAGCCGCCATGGATTTACGAGCAGTACTTC
cdr3_aa: CASSQGQPPWIYEQYF
d_call: TRBD1
clone_size: .
j_call: TRBJ2-7
v_call: TRBV14

cdr3_nt: TGTGCCAGTAGTTCACTTACAGGACAGGGGAAGGAGGCTTTCTTT
cdr3_aa: CASSSLTGQGKEAFF
d_call: TRBD1
clone_size: .
j_call: TRBJ1-1
v_call: TRBV19

cdr3_nt: TGTGCCATCACTCGGGACAGGGAAAGCTACACCTTC
cdr3_aa: CAITRDRESYTF
d_call: TRBD1
clone_size: .
j_call: TRBJ1-2
v_call: TRBV10-3

cdr3_nt: TGTGCCACCTCGACTAGCGGGGGATTCTCCTACGAGCAGTACTTC
cdr3_aa: CATSTSGGFSYEQYF
d_call: TRBD2
clone_size: .
j_call: TRBJ2-7
v_call: TRBV19

cdr3_nt: TGCGCCAGCAGCCAATTAGCGGGAGGGTCCTACAATGAGCAGTTCTTC
cdr3_aa: CASSQLAGGSYNEQFF
d_call: TRBD2
clone_size: .
j_call: TRBJ2-1
v_call: TRBV4-1

cdr3_nt: TGCGCCAGCAGTATCTACAGGGGTTCGGGAGAGCAGTACTTC
cdr3_aa: CASSIYRGSGEQYF
d_call: TRBD1
clone_size: .
j_call: TRBJ2-7
v_call: TRBV5-1

cdr3_nt: TGTGCCAGTAGTAGCCGGGACAGACACAATCAGCCCCAGCATTTT
cdr3_aa: CASSSRDRHNQPQHF
d_call: TRBD1
clone_size: .
j_call: TRBJ1-5
v_call: TRBV19

cdr3_nt: TGCGCCAGCAGTGATCGACCCCGGACTAGCGGGGGGGCCTGCGCAGATACGCAGTATTTT
cdr3_aa: CASSDRPRTSGGACADTQYF
d_call: TRBD2
clone_size: .
j_call: TRBJ2-3
v_call: TRBV10-1

cdr3_nt: TGCGCCAGCAGCCAAACCCGGACTAGCGGGAGGGTGAGGGCCAAAAACATTCAGTACTTC
cdr3_aa: CASSQTRTSGRVRAKNIQYF
d_call: TRBD2
clone_size: once
j_call: TRBJ2-4
v_call: TRBV4-3

cdr3_nt: TGTGCCAGCAGTGTTATTAGGGGCGATGAGCAGTTCTTC
cdr3_aa: CASSVIRGDEQFF
d_call: .
clone_size: .
j_call: TRBJ2-1
v_call: TRBV6-6

cdr3_nt: TGTGCCAGCAGTGAGTCAGAGGGGGAAAGCAATGAGCAGTTCTTC
cdr3_aa: CASSESEGESNEQFF
d_call: .
clone_size: .
j_call: TRBJ2-1
v_call: TRBV6-4

cdr3_nt: TGCGCCAGCAGAACGGACACTGAAGCTTTCTTT
cdr3_aa: CASRTDTEAFF
d_call: .
clone_size: .
j_call: TRBJ1-1
v_call: TRBV5-1

cdr3_nt: TGTGCCAGCAGCCCCAACAGGGAGTCAAACTATGGCTACACCTTC
cdr3_aa: CASSPNRESNYGYTF
d_call: .
clone_size: .
j_call: TRBJ1-2
v_call: TRBV5-5

cdr3_nt: TGTGCCAGCAGCGTAGACGGTAGTGGAGAGACCCAGTACTTC
cdr3_aa: CASSVDGSGETQYF
d_call: .
clone_size: .
j_call: TRBJ2-5
v_call: TRBV9